This T cell receptor beta chain was identified in a study of T-cell reconstitution after alpha-beta-depleted transplantation in children (dated by TCRdb to 2016 to 2017). General notes on the study: Using TCR repertoire profiling, the study followed T-cell immune reconstitution in a quantitative way in children after TCRalphabeta/CD19-depleted allogeneic hematopoietic cell transplantation. What the study reported, not specific to this receptor: Apparently early alphabetaT-cell count recovery about two months after transplant reportedly relied on only several hundred rapidly expanded clones derived from non-depleted graft cells. In some patients, the high TCRbeta diversity seen at day 60 was put down to recipient T cells and intrathymic progenitors that had survived conditioning. The frequencies of hyperexpanded clones fell over the following months, and after one year, T-cell counts and TCRbeta diversity were mostly attributed to newly produced T cells.

In the paper's terms, the treatment or condition label means: allogeneic hematopoietic cell transplantation with graft depleted of TCRalphabeta T cells and CD19 B cells. The transplant recipients were children given TCRalphabeta/CD19-depleted allogeneic hematopoietic cell grafts. Concerning this clonotype: The target of this receptor is not known. It has no much larger one-base neighbor in the sample; base qualities were not kept.

Library preparation employed PCR. The instrument was an Illumina HiSeq 2500. To normalize quantification of the TCRbeta repertoire, the TCR libraries were built with molecular barcoding that relied on unique molecular identifiers. TCRdb redid the processing of the public reads, applying fastp at Q25 and MiXCR, and retained in-frame beta chains. A single entry per CDR3 protein holds the most common genes and DNA from its merged rows. The sample includes 610,000 or so distinct CDR3 sequences, with approximately 30% observed a single time. The ten largest clones take up 30% to 40% of the sample. The CDR3, cysteine through phenylalanine, is 14 amino acids long. Left in the record is the CDR3 DNA by itself, 42 bases read in frame from the first base. Trimming removed 4 bases from V and 9 bases from J, leaving 15 bases between the germline ends.

Sequencing used PBMCs, obtained before TCRalphabeta/CD19-depleted stem cell transplant. This receptor was obtained from a boy less than two years old with Wiskott-Aldrich syndrome, due to receive a stem cell transplant. The chain was built from TRBV12-3 or TRBV12-4 and TRBJ2-2; a tentative D match to TRBD2 spans 6 bases. The CDR3 region reads CASSYSAGIRELFF. The DNA reads as follows: TGTGCCAGCAGTTATTCCGCGGGAATCAGGGAGCTGTTTTTT.